This TCR beta chain comes out of a study of T cell responses to AZD1222 COVID-19 vaccine. The method was immunoSEQ multiplex PCR; TCRdb's version includes in-frame clones alone and lacks a portion of them. The top ten hold 17% of the sample, which has about 110,000 clones, approximately 91% seen once. V gave up 2 bases and J gave up 3 bases, with 8 bases separating them. The CDR3 has 13 amino acids. CDR1 is MDHEN and CDR2 is SYDVKM in the germline V gene. Concerning this clone itself: The antigen is unknown.

Study-wide findings and caveats: The donor group comprised mostly white British people and more females; the analysis possibly underestimated clonal diversity. Close to half of all spike-specific TCRs reportedly target regions of the variants that are unmutated. Just 5 or 6 AZD1222 recipients tested seropositive at baseline.

V gene TRBV28 combines with J gene TRBJ2-7; TRBD1 is a possible D gene (6 bases). This clonotype was sampled from an adult in good health. Sequencing used peripheral blood, obtained on day 0 of AZD1222 vaccination. The CDR3, as DNA: TGTGCCAGCAGTTTAAGGGGGATCTACGAGCAGTACTTC. Translated: CASSLRGIYEQYF.